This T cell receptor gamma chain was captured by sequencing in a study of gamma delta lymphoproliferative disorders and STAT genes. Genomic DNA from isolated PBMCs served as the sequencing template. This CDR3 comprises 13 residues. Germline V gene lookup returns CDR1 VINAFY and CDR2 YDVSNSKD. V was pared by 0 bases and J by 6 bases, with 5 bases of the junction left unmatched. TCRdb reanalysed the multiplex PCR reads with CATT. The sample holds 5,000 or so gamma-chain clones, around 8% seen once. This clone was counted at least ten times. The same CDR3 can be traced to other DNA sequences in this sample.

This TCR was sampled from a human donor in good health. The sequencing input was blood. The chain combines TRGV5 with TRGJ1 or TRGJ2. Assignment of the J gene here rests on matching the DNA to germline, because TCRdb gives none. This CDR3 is CATWDRPRYKKLF. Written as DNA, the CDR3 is TGTGCCACCTGGGACAGGCCTCGTTATAAGAAACTCTTT.